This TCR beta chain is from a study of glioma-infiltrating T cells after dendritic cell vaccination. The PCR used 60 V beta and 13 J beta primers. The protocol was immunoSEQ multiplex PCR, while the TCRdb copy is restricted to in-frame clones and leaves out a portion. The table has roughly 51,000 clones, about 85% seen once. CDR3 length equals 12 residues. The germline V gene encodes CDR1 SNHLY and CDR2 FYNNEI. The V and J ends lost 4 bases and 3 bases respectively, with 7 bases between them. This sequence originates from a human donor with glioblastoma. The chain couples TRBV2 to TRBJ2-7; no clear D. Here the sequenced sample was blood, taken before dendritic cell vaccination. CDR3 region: CASSVGSYEQYF. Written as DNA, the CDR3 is TGTGCCAGCAGTGTGGGCAGCTACGAGCAGTACTTC.